This is a list of T cell receptor beta chains from one sample in a study of long-term antiretroviral therapy in people with HIV. Sequenced by immunoSEQ multiplex PCR; TCRdb stores in-frame clones only, minus some. The sample lists roughly 36,000 clones, 83% occurring once. Sequenced material: unsorted PBMCs, taken 0.4 years before starting antiretroviral therapy. The receptors were sampled from a man between 18 and 35 years old with HIV. CDR3s include the opening cysteine and the closing phenylalanine or tryptophan. Fields, in order: J gene, V gene, clone size, D gene, CDR3 protein, CDR3 DNA. A D gene is named only where the DNA matches it firmly. A clone size is listed for some rows: how often the clone was seen (once, few, many), or a class if it is expanded.

>TRBJ2-7|TRBV5-4|once|TRBD2
CASSRGPSGRASYEQYF
TGTGCCAGCAGCCGGGGGCCTAGCGGGAGGGCCTCCTACGAGCAGTACTTC
>TRBJ1-2|TRBV7-2|.|.
CASSLARRQASGYTF
TGTGCCAGCAGCTTAGCCCGGCGGCAGGCTAGTGGCTACACCTTC
>TRBJ2-1|TRBV21-1|.|.
CASSKVRGDRVANEQFF
TGTGCCAGCAGCAAAGTCCGGGGGGACAGGGTTGCCAATGAGCAGTTCTTC
>TRBJ1-2|TRBV5-4|.|TRBD1
CASSRLTRLDRGSNYGYTF
TGTGCCAGCAGCCGACTTACGCGATTGGACAGGGGATCTAACTATGGCTACACCTTC
>TRBJ2-7|TRBV7-2|.|TRBD2
CASSSLAGVYEQYF
TGTGCCAGCAGCTCTCTAGCGGGAGTGTACGAGCAGTACTTC
>TRBJ2-1|TRBV29-1|.|.
CSSWGAYNEQFF
TGCAGCTCTTGGGGAGCCTACAATGAGCAGTTCTTC
>TRBJ2-7|TRBV28|.|.
CASSLGQLLYEQYF
TGTGCCAGCAGTTTAGGACAGCTACTCTACGAGCAGTACTTC
>TRBJ2-5|TRBV4-3|.|TRBD2
CASSQDLRTSMETQYF
TGCGCCAGCAGCCAAGATTTAAGGACTAGCATGGAGACCCAGTACTTC
>TRBJ2-2|TRBV2|few|.
CASRSLGTGELFF
TGTGCCAGCAGGTCGTTGGGCACCGGGGAGCTGTTTTTT
>TRBJ2-5|TRBV19|.|TRBD1
CASSEYRGWTVQETQYF
TGTGCCAGTAGTGAGTACAGGGGCTGGACAGTACAAGAGACCCAGTACTTC
>TRBJ2-5|TRBV7-6|.|TRBD2
CASSYSIPGLAGSYQETQYF
TGTGCCAGCAGCTACTCTATTCCGGGACTAGCGGGGTCGTACCAAGAGACCCAGTACTTC
>TRBJ1-2|TRBV2|.|.
CASSDSGRYSNYGYTF
TGTGCCAGCAGTGACTCCGGACGGTATTCTAACTATGGCTACACCTTC
>TRBJ1-1|TRBV18|once|.
CASSPITGVDTEAFF
TGTGCCAGCTCACCAATAACCGGGGTGGACACTGAAGCTTTCTTT
>TRBJ1-2|TRBV2|.|.
CASTLLNSVGGYTF
TGTGCCAGCACCCTCCTAAACAGTGTTGGTGGCTACACCTTC
>TRBJ2-2|TRBV6-4|few|.
CASSAGVDTGELFF
TGTGCCAGCAGTGCCGGGGTTGACACCGGGGAGCTGTTTTTT
>TRBJ2-7|TRBV6-6|.|.
CASSYAGGSSYEQYF
TGTGCCAGCAGTTACGCCGGAGGGAGCTCCTACGAGCAGTACTTC
>TRBJ2-4|TRBV7-2|.|.
CASRPSRDPAPIQYF
TGTGCCAGCCGCCCGTCGCGGGACCCCGCCCCCATTCAGTACTTC
>TRBJ1-2|TRBV7-2|.|.
CASSLGNLYGYTF
TGTGCCAGCAGTCTAGGGAACCTCTATGGCTACACCTTC
>TRBJ2-1|TRBV6-5|.|.
CASSSGLPAYNEQFF
TGTGCCAGCAGTTCTGGACTACCCGCGTACAATGAGCAGTTCTTC
>TRBJ1-6|TRBV7-9|.|.
CASSLAFSSDNSPLHF
TGTGCCAGCAGCTTAGCATTCTCGAGTGATAATTCACCCCTCCACTTT
>TRBJ2-3|TRBV5-5|.|.
CASSLADPSGTQYF
TGTGCCAGCAGCTTGGCCGACCCATCAGGTACGCAGTATTTT
>TRBJ2-5|TRBV5-1|.|TRBD2
CASSLARGTSGKSETQYF
TGCGCCAGCAGCTTGGCCCGCGGGACTAGCGGGAAATCAGAGACCCAGTACTTC
>TRBJ2-5|TRBV5-4|.|TRBD2
CASSLDFSSGRQGETQYF
TGTGCCAGCAGCTTGGATTTTTCTAGCGGGAGGCAGGGAGAGACCCAGTACTTC